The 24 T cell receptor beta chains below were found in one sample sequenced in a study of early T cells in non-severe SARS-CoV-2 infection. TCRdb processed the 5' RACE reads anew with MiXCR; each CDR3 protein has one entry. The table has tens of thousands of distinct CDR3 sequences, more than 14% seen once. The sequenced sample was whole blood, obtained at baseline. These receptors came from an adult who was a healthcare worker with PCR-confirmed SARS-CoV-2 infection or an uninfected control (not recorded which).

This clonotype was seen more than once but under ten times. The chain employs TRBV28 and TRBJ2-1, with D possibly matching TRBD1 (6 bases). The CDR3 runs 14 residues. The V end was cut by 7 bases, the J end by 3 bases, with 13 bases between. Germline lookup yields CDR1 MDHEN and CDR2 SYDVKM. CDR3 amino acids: CASTLRGHYNEQFF. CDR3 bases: TGTGCCAGCACCCTAAGGGGACACTACAATGAGCAGTTCTTC.

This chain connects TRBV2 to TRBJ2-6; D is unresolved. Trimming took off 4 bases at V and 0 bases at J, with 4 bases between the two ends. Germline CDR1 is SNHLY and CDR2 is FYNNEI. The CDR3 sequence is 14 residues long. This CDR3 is CASSGDSGANVLTF. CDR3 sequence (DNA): TGTGCCAGCAGTGGGGACTCTGGGGCCAACGTCCTGACTTTC.

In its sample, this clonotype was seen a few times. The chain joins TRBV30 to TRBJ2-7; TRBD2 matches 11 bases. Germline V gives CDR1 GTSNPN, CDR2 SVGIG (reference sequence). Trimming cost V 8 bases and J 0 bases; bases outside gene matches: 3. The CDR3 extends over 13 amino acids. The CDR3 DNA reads TGTGCCAGAGGACTAGCGGGCTCCTACGAGCAGTACTTC. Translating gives CARGLAGSYEQYF.

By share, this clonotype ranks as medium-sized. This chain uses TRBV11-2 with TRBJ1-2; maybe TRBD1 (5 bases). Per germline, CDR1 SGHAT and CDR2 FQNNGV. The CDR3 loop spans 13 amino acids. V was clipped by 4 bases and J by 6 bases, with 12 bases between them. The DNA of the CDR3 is TGTGCCAGCAGCTCAGGGAGGGTGAATGGCTACACCTTC. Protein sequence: CASSSGRVNGYTF. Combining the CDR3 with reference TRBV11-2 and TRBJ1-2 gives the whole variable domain EAGVAQSPRYKIIEKRQSVAFWCNPISGHATLYWYQQILGQGPKLLIQFQNNGVVDDSQLPKDRFSAERLKGVDSTLKIQPAKLEDSAVYLCASSSGRVNGYTFGSGTRLTVV.

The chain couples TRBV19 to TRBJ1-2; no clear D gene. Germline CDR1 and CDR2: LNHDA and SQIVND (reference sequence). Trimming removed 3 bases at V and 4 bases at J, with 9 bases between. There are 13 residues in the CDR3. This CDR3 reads CASSIGQIYGYTF. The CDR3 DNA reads TGTGCCAGTAGTATCGGGCAGATCTATGGCTACACCTTC.

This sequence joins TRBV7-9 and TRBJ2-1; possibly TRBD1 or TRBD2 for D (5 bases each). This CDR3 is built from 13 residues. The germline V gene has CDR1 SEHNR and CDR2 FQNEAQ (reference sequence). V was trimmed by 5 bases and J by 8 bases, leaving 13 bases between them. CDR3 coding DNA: TGTGCCAGCAGCCGGGACCCCTGGGATGAGCAGTTCTTC. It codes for CASSRDPWDEQFF.

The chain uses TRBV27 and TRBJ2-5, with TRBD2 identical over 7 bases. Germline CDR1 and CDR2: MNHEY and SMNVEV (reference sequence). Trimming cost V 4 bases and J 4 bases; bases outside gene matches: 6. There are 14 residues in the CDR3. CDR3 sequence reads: CASSSGEGLETQYF. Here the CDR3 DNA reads TGTGCCAGCAGTTCGGGGGAGGGCCTAGAGACCCAGTACTTC.

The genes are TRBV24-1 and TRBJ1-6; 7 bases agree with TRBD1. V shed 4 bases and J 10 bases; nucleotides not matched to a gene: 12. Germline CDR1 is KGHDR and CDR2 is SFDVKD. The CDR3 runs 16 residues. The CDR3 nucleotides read TGTGCCACCAGTGAACCTCACAGGGGAAAGGAGTCACCCCTCCACTTT. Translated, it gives CATSEPHRGKESPLHF.

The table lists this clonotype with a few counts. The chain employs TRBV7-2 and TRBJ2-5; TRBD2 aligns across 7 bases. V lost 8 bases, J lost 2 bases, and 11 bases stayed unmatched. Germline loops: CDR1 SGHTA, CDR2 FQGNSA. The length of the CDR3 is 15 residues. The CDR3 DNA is TGTGCCAGCCCTGTGGCGGGAGAGGCACAAGAGACCCAGTACTTC. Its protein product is CASPVAGEAQETQYF.

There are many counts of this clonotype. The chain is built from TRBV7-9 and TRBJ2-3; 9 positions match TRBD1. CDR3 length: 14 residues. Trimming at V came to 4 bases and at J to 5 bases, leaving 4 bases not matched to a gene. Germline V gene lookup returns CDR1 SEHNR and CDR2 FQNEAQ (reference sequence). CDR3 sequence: CASSYRGLGDTQYF. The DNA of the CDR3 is TGTGCCAGCAGCTACAGGGGGCTGGGAGATACGCAGTATTTT.

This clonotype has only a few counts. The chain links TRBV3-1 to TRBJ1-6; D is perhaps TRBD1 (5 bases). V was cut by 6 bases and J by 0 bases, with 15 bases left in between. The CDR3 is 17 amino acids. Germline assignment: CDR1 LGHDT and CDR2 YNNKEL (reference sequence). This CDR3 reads CASSPGTGLSYNSPLHF. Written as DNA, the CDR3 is TGTGCCAGCAGTCCAGGGACGGGCCTCTCCTATAATTCACCCCTCCACTTT.

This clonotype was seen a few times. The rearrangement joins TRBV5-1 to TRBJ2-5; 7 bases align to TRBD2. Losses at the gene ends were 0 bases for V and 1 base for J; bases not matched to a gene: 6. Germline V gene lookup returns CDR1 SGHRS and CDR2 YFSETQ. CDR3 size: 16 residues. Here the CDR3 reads CASSLAATSVQETQYF. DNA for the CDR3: TGCGCCAGCAGCTTGGCCGCCACTAGCGTCCAAGAGACCCAGTACTTC. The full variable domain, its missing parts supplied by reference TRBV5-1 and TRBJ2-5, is KAGVTQTPRYLIKTRGQQVTLSCSPISGHRSVSWYQQTPGQGLQFLFEYFSETQRNKGNFPGRFSGRQFSNSRSEMNVSTLELGDSALYLCASSLAATSVQETQYFGPGTRLLVL.

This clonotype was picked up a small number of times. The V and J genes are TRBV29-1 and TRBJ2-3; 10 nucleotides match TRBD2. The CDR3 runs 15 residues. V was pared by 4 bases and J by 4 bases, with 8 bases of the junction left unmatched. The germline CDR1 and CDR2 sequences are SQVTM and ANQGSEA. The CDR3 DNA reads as TGCAGCGTTGGAGTCGCTAGCGGGAGTCCAGATACGCAGTATTTT. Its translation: CSVGVASGSPDTQYF.

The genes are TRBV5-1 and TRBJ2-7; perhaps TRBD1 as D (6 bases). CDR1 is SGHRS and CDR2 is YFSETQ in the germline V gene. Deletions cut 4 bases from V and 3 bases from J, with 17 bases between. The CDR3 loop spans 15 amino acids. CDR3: CASSLQGLDLYEQYF. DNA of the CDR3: TGCGCCAGCAGCCTACAGGGCCTGGACCTCTACGAGCAGTACTTC.

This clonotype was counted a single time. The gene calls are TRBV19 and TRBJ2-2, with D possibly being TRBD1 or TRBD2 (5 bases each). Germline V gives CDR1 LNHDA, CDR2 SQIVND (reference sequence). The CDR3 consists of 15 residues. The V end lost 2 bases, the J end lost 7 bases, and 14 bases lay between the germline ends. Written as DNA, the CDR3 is TGTGCCAGTAGTATAACGGGACCCGCCAGCGGGGAGCTGTTTTTT. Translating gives CASSITGPASGELFF.

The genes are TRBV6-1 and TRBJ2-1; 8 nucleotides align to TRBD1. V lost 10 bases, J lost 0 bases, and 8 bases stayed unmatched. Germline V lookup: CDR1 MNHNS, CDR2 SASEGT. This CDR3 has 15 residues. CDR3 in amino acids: CATRTGYLSYNEQFF. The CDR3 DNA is TGTGCCACCCGGACAGGGTACCTCTCCTACAATGAGCAGTTCTTC.

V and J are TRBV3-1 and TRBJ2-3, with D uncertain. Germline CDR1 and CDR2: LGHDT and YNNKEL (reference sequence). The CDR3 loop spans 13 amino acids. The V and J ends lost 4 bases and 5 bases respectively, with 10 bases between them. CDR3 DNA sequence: TGTGCCAGCAGCCCACTACCCGGAGATACGCAGTATTTT. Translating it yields CASSPLPGDTQYF.

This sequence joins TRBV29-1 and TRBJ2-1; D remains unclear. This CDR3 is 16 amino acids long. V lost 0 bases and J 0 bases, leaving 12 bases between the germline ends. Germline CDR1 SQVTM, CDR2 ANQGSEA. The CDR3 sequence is CSVEDPDASSYNEQFF. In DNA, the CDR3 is TGCAGCGTTGAAGATCCGGATGCGAGCTCCTACAATGAGCAGTTCTTC.

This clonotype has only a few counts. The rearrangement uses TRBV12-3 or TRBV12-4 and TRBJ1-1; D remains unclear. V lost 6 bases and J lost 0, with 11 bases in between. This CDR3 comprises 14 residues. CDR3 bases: TGTGCCAGCAGCCAACGGACTGTGAACACTGAAGCTTTCTTT. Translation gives CASSQRTVNTEAFF.

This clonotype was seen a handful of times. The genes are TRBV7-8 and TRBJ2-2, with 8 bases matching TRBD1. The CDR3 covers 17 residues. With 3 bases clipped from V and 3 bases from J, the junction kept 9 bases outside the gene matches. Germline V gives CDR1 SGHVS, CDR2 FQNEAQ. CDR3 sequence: CASSFPLTGADTGELFF. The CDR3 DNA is TGTGCCAGCAGCTTCCCCTTGACAGGGGCGGACACCGGGGAGCTGTTTTTT.

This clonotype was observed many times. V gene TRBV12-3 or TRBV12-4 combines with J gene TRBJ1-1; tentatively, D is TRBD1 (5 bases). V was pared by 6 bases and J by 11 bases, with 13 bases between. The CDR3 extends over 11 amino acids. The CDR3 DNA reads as TGTGCCAGCAGCTTTGGGGGGGTCGCTTTCTTT. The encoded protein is CASSFGGVAFF.

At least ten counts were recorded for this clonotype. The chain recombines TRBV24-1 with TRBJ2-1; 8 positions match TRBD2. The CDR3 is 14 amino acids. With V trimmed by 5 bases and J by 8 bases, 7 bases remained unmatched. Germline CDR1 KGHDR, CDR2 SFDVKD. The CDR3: CATSGREGLDEQFF. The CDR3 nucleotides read TGTGCCACCAGTGGCCGGGAGGGCCTGGATGAGCAGTTCTTC.

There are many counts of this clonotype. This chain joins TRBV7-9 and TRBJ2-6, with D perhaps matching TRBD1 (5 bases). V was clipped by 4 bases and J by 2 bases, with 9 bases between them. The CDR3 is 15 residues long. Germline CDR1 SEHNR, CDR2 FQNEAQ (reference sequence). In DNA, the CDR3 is TGTGCCAGCAGCTCCCAGGGTGCTGGGGCCAACGTCCTGACTTTC. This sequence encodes CASSSQGAGANVLTF.

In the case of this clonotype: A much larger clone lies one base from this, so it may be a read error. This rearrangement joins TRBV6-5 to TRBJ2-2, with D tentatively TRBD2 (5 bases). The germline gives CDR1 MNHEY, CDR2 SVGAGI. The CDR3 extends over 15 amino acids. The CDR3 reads CASSFDYRNTEELFF. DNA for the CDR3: TGTGCCAGCAGTTTCGACTACCGGAACACCGAGGAGCTGTTTTTT.